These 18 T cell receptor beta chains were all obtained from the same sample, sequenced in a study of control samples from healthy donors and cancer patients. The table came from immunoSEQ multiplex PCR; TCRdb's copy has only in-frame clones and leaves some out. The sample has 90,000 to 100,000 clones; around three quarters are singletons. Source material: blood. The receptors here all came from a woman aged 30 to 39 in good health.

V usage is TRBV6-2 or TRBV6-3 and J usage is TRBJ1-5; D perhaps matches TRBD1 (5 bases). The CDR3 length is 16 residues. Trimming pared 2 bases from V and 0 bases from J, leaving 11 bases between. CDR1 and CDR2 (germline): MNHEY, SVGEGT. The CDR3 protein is CASSYGGVHSNQPQHF. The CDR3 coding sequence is TGTGCCAGCAGTTACGGGGGGGTTCATAGCAATCAGCCCCAGCATTTT.

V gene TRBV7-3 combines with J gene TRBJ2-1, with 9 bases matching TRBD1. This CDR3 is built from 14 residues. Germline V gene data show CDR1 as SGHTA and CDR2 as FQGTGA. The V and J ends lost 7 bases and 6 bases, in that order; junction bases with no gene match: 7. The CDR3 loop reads CASTRTGASNEQFF. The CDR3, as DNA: TGTGCCAGCACCAGGACAGGGGCGAGCAATGAGCAGTTCTTC.

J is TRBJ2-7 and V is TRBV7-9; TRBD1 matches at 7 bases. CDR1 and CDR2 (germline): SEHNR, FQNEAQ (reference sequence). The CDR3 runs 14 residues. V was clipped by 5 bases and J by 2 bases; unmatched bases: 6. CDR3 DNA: TGTGCCAGCAGCCAATGGGGACAGCCCTACGAGCAGTACTTC. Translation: CASSQWGQPYEQYF.

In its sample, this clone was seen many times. The CDR3 coding sequence is TGTGCCAGCAGCTTGGTTGGGCTTGGGGCTTTCTTT. Translated, it gives CASSLVGLGAFF. The chain employs TRBV5-5 and TRBJ1-1; D is unclear. Deletions cut 0 bases from V and 11 bases from J, with 11 bases between. This CDR3 has 12 residues. Per germline, CDR1 SGHKS and CDR2 YYEKEE (reference sequence).

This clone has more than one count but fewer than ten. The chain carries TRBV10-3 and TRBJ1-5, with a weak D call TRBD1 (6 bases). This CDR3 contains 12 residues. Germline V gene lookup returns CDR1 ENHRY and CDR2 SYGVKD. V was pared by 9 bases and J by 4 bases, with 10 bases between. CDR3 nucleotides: TGTGCCATTGGGACACTGAATCAGCCCCAGCATTTT. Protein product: CAIGTLNQPQHF.

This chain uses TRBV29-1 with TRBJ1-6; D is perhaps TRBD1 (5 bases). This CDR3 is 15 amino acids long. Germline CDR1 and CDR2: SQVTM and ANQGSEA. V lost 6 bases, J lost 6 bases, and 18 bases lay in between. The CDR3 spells CSVDKGTSLNSPLHF. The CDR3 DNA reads TGCAGCGTGGACAAGGGCACGAGCCTTAATTCACCCCTCCACTTT. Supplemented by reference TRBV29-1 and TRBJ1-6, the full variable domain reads SAVISQKPSRDICQRGTSLTIQCQVDSQVTMMFWYRQQPGQSLTLIATANQGSEATYESGFVIDKFPISRPNLTFSTLTVSNMSPEDSSIYLCSVDKGTSLNSPLHFGNGTRLTVT.

This chain's CDR3 is CATRVKGNTEAFF. As DNA, the CDR3 is TGTGCCACCAGGGTCAAAGGGAACACTGAAGCTTTCTTT. The chain is built from TRBV24-1 and TRBJ1-1; D remains ambiguous. The CDR3 runs 13 residues. With 7 bases removed from V and 1 base from J, the gap between germline ends came to 9 bases. Germline V lookup: CDR1 KGHDR, CDR2 SFDVKD.

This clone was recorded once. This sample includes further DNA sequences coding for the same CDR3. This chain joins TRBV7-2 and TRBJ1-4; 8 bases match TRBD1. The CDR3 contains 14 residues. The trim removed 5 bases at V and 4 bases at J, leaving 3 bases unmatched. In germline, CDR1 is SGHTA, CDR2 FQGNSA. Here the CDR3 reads CASSLGQGNEKLFF. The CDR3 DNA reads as TGTGCCAGCAGCCTCGGACAGGGTAATGAAAAACTGTTTTTT.

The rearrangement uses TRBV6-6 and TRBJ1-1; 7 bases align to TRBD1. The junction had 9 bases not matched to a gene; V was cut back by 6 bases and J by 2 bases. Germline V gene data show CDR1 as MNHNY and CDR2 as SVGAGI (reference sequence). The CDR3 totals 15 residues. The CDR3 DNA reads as TGTGCCAGCAGCCCACAAGGGACAGTAAACACTGAAGCTTTCTTT. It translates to CASSPQGTVNTEAFF.

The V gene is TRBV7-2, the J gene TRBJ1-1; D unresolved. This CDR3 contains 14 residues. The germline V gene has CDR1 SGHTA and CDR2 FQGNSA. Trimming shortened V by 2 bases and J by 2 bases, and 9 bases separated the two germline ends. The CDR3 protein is CASSLLARNTEAFF. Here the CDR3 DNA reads TGTGCCAGCAGCTTATTGGCGAGAAACACTGAAGCTTTCTTT.

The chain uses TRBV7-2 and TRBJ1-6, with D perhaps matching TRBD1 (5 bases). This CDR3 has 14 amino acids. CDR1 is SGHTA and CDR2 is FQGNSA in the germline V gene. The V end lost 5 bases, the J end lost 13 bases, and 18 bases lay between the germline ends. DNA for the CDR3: TGTGCCAGCAGCGCGCGAAGACAGTCCTCCCCCCTCCACTTT. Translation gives CASSARRQSSPLHF.

CDR3 nucleotide sequence: TGTGCCAGCAGCCCGACCCACGCCGGCACTGAAGCTTTCTTT. Encoded protein: CASSPTHAGTEAFF. The genes are TRBV9 and TRBJ1-1; D is undetermined. V was shortened by 4 bases and J by 4 bases, with 14 bases between the two germline ends. This CDR3 region has 14 residues. CDR1 is SGDLS, CDR2 YYNGEE, per germline.

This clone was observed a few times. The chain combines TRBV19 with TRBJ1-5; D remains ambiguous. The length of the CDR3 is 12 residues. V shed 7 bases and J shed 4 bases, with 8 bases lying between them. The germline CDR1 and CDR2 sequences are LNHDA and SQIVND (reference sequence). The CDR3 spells CASTLGNQPQHF. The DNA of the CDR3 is TGTGCCAGTACGCTGGGGAATCAGCCCCAGCATTTT.

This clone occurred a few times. The CDR3 region has the DNA TGTGCCAGTAGCTCTCAACTCTATAGCAATCAGCCCCAGCATTTT. Protein: CASSSQLYSNQPQHF. The chain uses TRBV19 and TRBJ1-5; no definite D call. The CDR3 totals 15 residues. The germline V gene encodes CDR1 LNHDA and CDR2 SQIVND (reference sequence). V shed 6 bases and J shed 0 bases, with 12 bases lying between them.

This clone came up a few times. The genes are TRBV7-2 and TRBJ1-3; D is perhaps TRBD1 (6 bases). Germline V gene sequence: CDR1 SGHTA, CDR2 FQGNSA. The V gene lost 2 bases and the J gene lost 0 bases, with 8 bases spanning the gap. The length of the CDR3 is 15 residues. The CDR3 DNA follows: TGTGCCAGCAGCTTAAGGGACACCTCTGGAAACACCATATATTTT. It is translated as CASSLRDTSGNTIYF.

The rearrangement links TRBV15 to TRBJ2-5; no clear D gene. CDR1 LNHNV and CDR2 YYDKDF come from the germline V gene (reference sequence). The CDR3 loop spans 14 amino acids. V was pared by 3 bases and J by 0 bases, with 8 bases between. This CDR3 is CATSSGSYQETQYF. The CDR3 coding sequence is TGTGCCACCAGCAGCGGTTCGTACCAAGAGACCCAGTACTTC.

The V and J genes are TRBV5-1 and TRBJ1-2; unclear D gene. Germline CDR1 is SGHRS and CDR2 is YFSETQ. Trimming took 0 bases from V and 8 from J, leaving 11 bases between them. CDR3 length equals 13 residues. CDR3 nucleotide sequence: TGCGCCAGCAGCTTGGAAGTTTCGTTCGGCTACACCTTC. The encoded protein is CASSLEVSFGYTF.

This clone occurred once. The CDR3 DNA reads as TGTGCCAGCAGCTTGGACAGCTCCTATAATTCACCCCTCCACTTT. Protein product: CASSLDSSYNSPLHF. V and J are TRBV7-6 and TRBJ1-6; the D gene is possibly TRBD1 (6 bases). Germline V gene sequence: CDR1 SGHVS, CDR2 FNYEAQ. Trimming removed 3 bases at V and 0 bases at J, with 6 bases between. CDR3 length: 15 amino acids. The full variable domain, with the rest looked up from reference TRBV7-6 and TRBJ1-6, is GAGVSQSPRYKVTKRGQDVALRCDPISGHVSLYWYRQALGQGPEFLTYFNYEAQQDKSGLPNDRFSAERPEGSISTLTIQRTEQRDSAMYRCASSLDSSYNSPLHFGNGTRLTVT.